This TCR beta chain was captured in a study of T cell repertoires in ileal Crohn's disease. Study-level information: Around 37% were active smokers at surgery; median disease duration was around 7.9 years. All patients had surgery for stricturing (about 60%) or penetrating (around 39%) disease. Postoperative therapy was given to about half: around 12 thiopurines, 15 to 20 anti-TNF agents.

Germline V gene lookup returns CDR1 MNHEY and CDR2 SMNVEV (reference sequence). V lost 6 bases to trimming and J lost 4 bases, with 18 bases between them. This CDR3 is 15 amino acids long. TCRdb's table, derived via immunoSEQ multiplex PCR, lists solely in-frame clones and lacks some. Found here are over 6,500 clones, 84% of them singletons; the top ten hold approximately 8%. This TCR was recovered from an adult with Crohn's disease. Sequenced input: ileal tissue. This sequence joins TRBV27 and TRBJ1-2; possible D gene TRBD1, 6 bases. The CDR3 sequence: CASRGDGGRFYGYTF. In DNA form, the CDR3 reads TGTGCCAGCAGGGGCGATGGGGGCAGATTCTATGGCTACACCTTC.